This T cell receptor beta chain came from a study of blood T cells in healthy people across ages. Approximately 9 milliliters was the volume of peripheral blood drawn from each donor. Extraction yielded at least 5 micrograms of total RNA per sample. Through a sample-barcoded 5' primer and a J-beta primer mix, a second PCR was run for 7 to 11 cycles. In TCRdb, the 5' RACE reads were re-called with MiXCR into one record per CDR3 protein. The sample yields 650,000 to 800,000 distinct CDR3 sequences, around two fifths seen once. Details on this clonotype: Its antigen is currently unknown.

Findings and caveats of the study: The study found more naive CD4+ cells and higher diversity in long-lived than aged donors. The authors considered diversity estimates from one million T cells to be underestimates.

This clonotype was sampled from a man in his sixties in good health. Sequenced material: blood.

The CDR3 loop reads CASRGHQNTGELFF. CDR3 nucleotide sequence: TGTGCCAGCAGGGGACACCAGAACACCGGGGAGCTGTTTTTT. This rearrangement joins TRBV2 to TRBJ2-2; D perhaps matches TRBD1 (6 bases). The CDR3 is 14 amino acids. The germline V gene has CDR1 SNHLY and CDR2 FYNNEI. Trimming removed 6 bases at V and 1 base at J, with 9 bases between.